This paragraph reports one T cell receptor beta chain. The data originate from a study of T-cell reconstitution after alpha-beta-depleted transplantation in children. V shed 4 bases and J shed 8 bases, with 11 bases lying between them. CDR3 length: 12 residues. From germline, CDR1 is SEHNR and CDR2 FQNEAQ (reference sequence). TCRbeta library preparation incorporated unique molecular identifiers. TCRdb re-analysed the PCR reads in MiXCR, keeping a single row per CDR3 protein. The sample yields some 500,000 distinct CDR3 sequences, around 18% seen once. The clonotype originates from a human donor who donated a stem cell graft to a child with acute lymphoblastic leukemia. The genes are TRBV7-9 and TRBJ1-2; D uncertain. The material was PBMCs from the stem cell graft donor, obtained from the stem cell graft. The CDR3 DNA sequence: TGTGCCAGCAGCTCCACCCCTGTGGGCTACACCTTC. This translates into CASSSTPVGYTF. The full variable domain, rest sourced from reference TRBV7-9 and TRBJ1-2, is DTGVSQNPRHKITKRGQNVTFRCDPISEHNRLYWYRQTLGQGPEFLTYFQNEAQLEKSRLLSDRFSAERPKGSFSTLEIQRTEQGDSAMYLCASSSTPVGYTFGSGTRLTVV.